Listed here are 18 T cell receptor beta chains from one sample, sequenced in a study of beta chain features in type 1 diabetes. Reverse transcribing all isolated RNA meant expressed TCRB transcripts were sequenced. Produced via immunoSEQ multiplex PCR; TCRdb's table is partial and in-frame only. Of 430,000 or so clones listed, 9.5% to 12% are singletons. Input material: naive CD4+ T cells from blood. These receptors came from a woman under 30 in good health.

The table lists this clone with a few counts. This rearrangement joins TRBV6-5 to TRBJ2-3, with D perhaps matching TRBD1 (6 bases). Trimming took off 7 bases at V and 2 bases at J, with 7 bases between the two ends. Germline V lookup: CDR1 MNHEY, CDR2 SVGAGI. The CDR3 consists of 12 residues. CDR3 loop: CASTGATDTQYF. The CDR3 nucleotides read TGTGCCAGCACAGGGGCCACAGATACGCAGTATTTT.

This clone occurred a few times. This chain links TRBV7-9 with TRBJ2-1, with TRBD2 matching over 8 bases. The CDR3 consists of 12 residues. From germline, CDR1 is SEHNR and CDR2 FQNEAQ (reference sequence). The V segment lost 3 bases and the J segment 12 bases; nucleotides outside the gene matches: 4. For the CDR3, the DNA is TGTGCCAGCAGCTTTAGCGGGATGGGGCAGTTCTTC. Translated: CASSFSGMGQFF.

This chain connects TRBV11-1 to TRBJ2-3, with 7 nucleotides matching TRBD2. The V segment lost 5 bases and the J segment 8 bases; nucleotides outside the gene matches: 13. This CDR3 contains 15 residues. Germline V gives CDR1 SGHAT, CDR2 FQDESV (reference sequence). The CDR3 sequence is CASSNRLAGSGTQYF. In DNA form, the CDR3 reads TGTGCCAGCAGCAACCGACTAGCTGGGTCGGGTACGCAGTATTTT.

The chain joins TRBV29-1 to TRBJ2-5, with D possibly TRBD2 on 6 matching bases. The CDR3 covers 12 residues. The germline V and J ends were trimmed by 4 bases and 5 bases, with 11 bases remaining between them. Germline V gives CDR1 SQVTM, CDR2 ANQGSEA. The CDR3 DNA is TGCAGCGTTGTGGCGGGGCCGGAGACCCAGTACTTC. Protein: CSVVAGPETQYF.

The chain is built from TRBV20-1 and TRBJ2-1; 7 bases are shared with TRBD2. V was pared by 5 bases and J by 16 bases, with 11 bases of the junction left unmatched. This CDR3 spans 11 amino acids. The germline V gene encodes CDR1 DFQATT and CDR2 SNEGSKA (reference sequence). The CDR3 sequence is CSAAVLGGEFF. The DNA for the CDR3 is TGCAGTGCTGCTGTTCTTGGGGGGGAATTCTTC.

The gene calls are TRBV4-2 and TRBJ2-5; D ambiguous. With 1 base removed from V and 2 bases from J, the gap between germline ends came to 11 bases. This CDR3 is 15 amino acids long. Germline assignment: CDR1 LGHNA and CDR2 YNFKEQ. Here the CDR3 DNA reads TGTGCCAGCAGCCAAGTGTTCACCCCACAAGAGACCCAGTACTTC. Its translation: CASSQVFTPQETQYF.

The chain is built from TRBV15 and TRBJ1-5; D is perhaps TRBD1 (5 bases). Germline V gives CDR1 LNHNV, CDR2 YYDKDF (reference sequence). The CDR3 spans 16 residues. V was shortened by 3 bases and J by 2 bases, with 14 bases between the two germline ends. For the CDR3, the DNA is TGTGCCACCAGCAGGACTAAGACAGACGGCAATCAGCCCCAGCATTTT. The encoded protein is CATSRTKTDGNQPQHF. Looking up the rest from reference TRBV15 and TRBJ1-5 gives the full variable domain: DAMVIQNPRYQVTQFGKPVTLSCSQTLNHNVMYWYQQKSSQAPKLLFHYYDKDFNNEADTPDNFQSRRPNTSFCFLDIRSPGLGDTAMYLCATSRTKTDGNQPQHFGDGTRLSIL.

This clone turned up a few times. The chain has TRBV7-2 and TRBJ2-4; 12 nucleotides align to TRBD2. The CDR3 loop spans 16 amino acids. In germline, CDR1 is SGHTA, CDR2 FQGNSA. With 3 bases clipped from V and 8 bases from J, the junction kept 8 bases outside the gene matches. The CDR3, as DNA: TGTGCCAGCAGCTTTAAGATGACTAGCGGGAGTGACATTCAGTACTTC. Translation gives CASSFKMTSGSDIQYF.

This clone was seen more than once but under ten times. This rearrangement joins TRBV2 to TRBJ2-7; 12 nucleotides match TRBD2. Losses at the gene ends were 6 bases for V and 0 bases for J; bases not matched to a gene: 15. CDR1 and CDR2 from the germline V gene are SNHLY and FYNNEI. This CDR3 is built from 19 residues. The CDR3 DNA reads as TGTGCCAGCAGCGACCGACCAAGACTAGCGGGGGATCGCTCCTACGAGCAGTACGTC. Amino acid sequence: CASSDRPRLAGDRSYEQYV.

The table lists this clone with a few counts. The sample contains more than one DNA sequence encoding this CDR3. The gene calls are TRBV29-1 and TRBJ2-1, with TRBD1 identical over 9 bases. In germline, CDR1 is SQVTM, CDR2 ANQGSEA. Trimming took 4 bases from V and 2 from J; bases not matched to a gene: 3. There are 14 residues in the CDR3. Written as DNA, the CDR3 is TGCAGCGTTGTCCGGGACAGGGCCTACAATGAGCAGTTCTTC. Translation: CSVVRDRAYNEQFF.

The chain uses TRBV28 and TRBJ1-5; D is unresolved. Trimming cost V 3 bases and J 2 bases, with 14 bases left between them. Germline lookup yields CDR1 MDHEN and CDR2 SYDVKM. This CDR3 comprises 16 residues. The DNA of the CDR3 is TGTGCCAGCAGTTTGTTGAGGGCCTATGGCAATCAGCCCCAGCATTTT. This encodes CASSLLRAYGNQPQHF. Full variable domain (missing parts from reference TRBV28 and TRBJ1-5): DVKVTQSSRYLVKRTGEKVFLECVQDMDHENMFWYRQDPGLGLRLIYFSYDVKMKEKGDIPEGYSVSREKKERFSLILESASTNQTSMYLCASSLLRAYGNQPQHFGDGTRLSIL.

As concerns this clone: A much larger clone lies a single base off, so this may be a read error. The CDR3 loop is CASSSYNEQFF. The DNA of the CDR3 is TGTGCCAGCAGCTCCTACAATGAGCAGTTCTTC. The chain uses TRBV25-1 and TRBJ2-1; D gene ambiguous. Germline assignment: CDR1 MGHDK and CDR2 SYGVNS. The V gene lost 6 bases and the J gene lost 0 bases, with 0 bases spanning the gap. CDR3 size: 11 residues.

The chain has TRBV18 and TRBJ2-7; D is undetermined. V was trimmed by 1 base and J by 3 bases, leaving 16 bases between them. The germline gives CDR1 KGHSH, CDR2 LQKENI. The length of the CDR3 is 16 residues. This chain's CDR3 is CASSPLQHGRHYEQYF. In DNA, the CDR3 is TGTGCCAGCTCACCACTTCAACATGGGCGACACTACGAGCAGTACTTC.

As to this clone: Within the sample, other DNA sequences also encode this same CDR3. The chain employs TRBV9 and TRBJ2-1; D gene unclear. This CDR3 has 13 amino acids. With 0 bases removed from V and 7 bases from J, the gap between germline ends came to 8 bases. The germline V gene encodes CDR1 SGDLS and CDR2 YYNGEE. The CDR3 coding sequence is TGTGCCAGCAGCGTAGCCGGAGCTAATGAGCAGTTCTTC. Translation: CASSVAGANEQFF. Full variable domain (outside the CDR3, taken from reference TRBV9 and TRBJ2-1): DSGVTQTPKHLITATGQRVTLRCSPRSGDLSVYWYQQSLDQGLQFLIQYYNGEERAKGNILERFSAQQFPDLHSELNLSSLELGDSALYFCASSVAGANEQFFGPGTRLTVL.

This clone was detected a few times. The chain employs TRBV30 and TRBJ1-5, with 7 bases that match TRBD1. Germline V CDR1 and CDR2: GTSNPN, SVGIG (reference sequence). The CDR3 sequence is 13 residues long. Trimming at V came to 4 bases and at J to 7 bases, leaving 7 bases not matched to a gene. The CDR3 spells CAWTPTGNQPQHF. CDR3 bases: TGTGCCTGGACTCCGACAGGGAACCAGCCCCAGCATTTT.

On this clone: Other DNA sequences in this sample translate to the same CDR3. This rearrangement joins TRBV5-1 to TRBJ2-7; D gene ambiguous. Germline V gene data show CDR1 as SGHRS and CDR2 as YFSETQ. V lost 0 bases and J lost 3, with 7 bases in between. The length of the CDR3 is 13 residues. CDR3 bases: TGCGCCAGCAGCTTGGGCCTCAACTACGAGCAGTACTTC. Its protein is CASSLGLNYEQYF.

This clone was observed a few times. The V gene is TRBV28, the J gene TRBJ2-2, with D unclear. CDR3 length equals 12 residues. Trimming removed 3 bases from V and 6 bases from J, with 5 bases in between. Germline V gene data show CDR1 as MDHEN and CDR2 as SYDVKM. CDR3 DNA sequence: TGTGCCAGCAGTTTTATCTCCGGGGAGCTGTTTTTT. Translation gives CASSFISGELFF.

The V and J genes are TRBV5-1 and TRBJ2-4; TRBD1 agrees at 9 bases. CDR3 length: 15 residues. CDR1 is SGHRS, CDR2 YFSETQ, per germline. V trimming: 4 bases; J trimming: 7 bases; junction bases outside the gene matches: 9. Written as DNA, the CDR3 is TGCGCCAGCAGCGGTCCGGGACAGGGATACAACATTCAGTACTTC. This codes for CASSGPGQGYNIQYF.